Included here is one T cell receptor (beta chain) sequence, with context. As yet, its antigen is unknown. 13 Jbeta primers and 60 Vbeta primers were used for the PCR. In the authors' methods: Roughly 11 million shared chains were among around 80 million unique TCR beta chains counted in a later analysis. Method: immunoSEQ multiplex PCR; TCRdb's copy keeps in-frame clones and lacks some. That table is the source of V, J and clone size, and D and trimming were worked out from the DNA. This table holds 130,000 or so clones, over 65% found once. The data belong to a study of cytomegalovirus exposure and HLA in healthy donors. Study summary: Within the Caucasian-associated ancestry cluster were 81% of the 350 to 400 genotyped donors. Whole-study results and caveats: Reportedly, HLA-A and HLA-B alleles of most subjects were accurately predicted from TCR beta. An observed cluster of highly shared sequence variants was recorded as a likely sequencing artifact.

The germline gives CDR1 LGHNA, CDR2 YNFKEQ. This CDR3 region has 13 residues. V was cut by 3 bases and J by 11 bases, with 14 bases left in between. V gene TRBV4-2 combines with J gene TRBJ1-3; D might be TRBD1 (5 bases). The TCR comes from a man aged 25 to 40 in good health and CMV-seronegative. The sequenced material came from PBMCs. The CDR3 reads CASSQLPGTPIYF. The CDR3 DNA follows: TGTGCCAGCAGCCAGTTACCCGGGACTCCCATATATTTT.